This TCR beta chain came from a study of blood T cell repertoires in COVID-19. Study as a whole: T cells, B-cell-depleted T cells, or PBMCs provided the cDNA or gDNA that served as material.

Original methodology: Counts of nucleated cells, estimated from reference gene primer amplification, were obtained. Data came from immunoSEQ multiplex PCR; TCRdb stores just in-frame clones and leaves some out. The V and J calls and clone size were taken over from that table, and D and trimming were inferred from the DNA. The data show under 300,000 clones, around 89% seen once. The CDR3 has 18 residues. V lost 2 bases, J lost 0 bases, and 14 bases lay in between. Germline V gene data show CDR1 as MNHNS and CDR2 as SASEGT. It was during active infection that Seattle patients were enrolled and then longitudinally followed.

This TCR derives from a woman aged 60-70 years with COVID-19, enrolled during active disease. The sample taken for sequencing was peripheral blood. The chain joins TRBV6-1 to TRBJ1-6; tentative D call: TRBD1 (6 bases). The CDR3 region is CASSEYRGASSYNSPLHF. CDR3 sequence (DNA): TGTGCCAGCAGTGAATATCGGGGGGCAAGCTCCTATAATTCACCCCTCCACTTT.